This T cell receptor beta chain was obtained from a study of shared clonotypes between healthy human individuals. Sequencing was performed with immunoSEQ multiplex PCR; in TCRdb, only in-frame clones are kept and a portion is missing. The table lists some 300,000 clones, more than 60% of them singletons, with over 9.5% in the top ten. With 1 base removed from V and 5 bases from J, the gap between germline ends came to 13 bases. CDR3 size: 14 residues. The germline V gene encodes CDR1 SGHDT and CDR2 YYEEEE. The sequenced sample consisted of memory CD4+ T cells sorted from blood. The subset is: CD45RA-negative fraction. The clonotype comes from a man in his thirties or forties in good health. This chain links TRBV5-6 with TRBJ2-7; D unresolved. Here the CDR3 reads CASSLLGLGNEQYF. For the CDR3, the DNA is TGTGCCAGCAGCTTGCTAGGTTTGGGGAACGAGCAGTACTTC.